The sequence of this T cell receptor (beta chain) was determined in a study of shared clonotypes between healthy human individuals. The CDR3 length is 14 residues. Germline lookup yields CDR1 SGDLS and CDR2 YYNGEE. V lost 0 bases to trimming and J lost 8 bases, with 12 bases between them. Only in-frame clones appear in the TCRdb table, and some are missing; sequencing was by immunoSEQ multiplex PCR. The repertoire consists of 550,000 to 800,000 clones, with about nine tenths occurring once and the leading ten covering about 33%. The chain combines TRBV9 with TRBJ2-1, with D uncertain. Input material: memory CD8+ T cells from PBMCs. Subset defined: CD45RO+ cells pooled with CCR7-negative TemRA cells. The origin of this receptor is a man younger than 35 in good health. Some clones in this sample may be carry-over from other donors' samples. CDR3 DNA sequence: TGTGCCAGCAGCGTAGTTTTCCAACCCTATGAGCAGTTCTTC. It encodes CASSVVFQPYEQFF.